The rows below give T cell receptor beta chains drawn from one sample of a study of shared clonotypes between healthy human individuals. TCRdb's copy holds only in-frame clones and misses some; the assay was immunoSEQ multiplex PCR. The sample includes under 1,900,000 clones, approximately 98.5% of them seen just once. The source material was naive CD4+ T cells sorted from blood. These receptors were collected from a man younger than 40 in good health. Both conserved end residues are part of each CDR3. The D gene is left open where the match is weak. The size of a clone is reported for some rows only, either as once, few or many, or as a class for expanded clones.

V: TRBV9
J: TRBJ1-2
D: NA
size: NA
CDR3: CASSHNAAGTYGYTF
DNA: TGTGCCAGCAGCCACAACGCGGCAGGGACCTATGGCTACACCTTC

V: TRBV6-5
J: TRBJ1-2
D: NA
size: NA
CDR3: CASTVPGSYGYTF
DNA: TGTGCCAGCACGGTCCCGGGGTCCTATGGCTACACCTTC

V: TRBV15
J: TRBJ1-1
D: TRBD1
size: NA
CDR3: CATSTFQGDTEAFF
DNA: TGTGCCACCAGCACCTTTCAGGGGGACACTGAAGCTTTCTTT

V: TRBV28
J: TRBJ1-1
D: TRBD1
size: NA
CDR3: CASSPPEAGQGAWDTEAFF
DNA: TGTGCCAGCAGCCCACCCGAGGCGGGACAGGGGGCATGGGACACTGAAGCTTTCTTT

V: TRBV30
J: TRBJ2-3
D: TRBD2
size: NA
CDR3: CAWSRSGLAGVGPDTQYF
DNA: TGTGCCTGGAGTCGGTCCGGACTAGCGGGAGTTGGGCCAGATACGCAGTATTTT

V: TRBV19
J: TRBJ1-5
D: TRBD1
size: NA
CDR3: CASSSQGARNQPQHF
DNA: TGTGCCAGTAGTTCTCAGGGGGCGAGGAATCAGCCCCAGCATTTT

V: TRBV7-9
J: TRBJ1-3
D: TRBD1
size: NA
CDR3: CASSLPGQGDGNTIYF
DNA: TGTGCCAGCAGCTTACCCGGACAGGGAGACGGAAACACCATATATTTT

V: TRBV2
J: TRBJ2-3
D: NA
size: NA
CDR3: CASSEGEAGAADTQYF
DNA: TGTGCCAGCAGTGAAGGCGAGGCGGGGGCGGCAGATACGCAGTATTTT

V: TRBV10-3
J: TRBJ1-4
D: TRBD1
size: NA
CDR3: CAISESRGGQLNEKLFF
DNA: TGTGCCATCAGTGAGTCGAGGGGGGGACAGCTGAATGAAAAACTGTTTTTT

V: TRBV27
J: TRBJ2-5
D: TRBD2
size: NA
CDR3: CASSFTLAGGSQYF
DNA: TGTGCCAGCAGTTTCACCCTAGCGGGAGGTTCCCAGTACTTC

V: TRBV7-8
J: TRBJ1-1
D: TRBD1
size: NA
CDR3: CASSQDREAFF
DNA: TGTGCCAGCAGCCAGGACAGGGAAGCTTTCTTT

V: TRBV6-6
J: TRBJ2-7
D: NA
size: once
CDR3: CASRAGGEQYF
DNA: TGTGCCAGCCGGGCAGGAGGCGAGCAGTACTTC

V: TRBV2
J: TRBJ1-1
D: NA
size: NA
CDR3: CASSGEGGPSTEAFF
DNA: TGTGCCAGCAGTGGGGAAGGGGGACCGAGTACTGAAGCTTTCTTT